This is a list of T cell receptor beta chains from one sample in a study of identical twins. TCRdb analysed the 5' RACE reads with MiXCR anew, one entry per CDR3 protein. The table includes about 890,000 distinct CDR3 sequences, approximately 13% detected once. These same data were also listed under a study on yellow fever vaccine responses in identical twins.

Sequenced: PBMCs. The receptors were gathered from a woman aged 18-29 years in good health. Each CDR3 is given with its conserved first and last residue. The D gene is left open where the match is weak. Size is omitted from some rows. Given values are once, few, many or a class for expanded clones.

CASSQLASTDTQYF | TGTGCCAGCAGCCAACTAGCCTCCACAGATACGCAGTATTTT | TRBJ2-3 | NA | NA | TRBV11-3
CASSFGARADTQYF | TGCGCCAGCAGCTTTGGAGCCAGGGCAGATACGCAGTATTTT | TRBJ2-3 | few | NA | TRBV5-1
CASSFLSSGANVLTF | TGTGCCAGCAGCTTTTTGAGCTCTGGGGCCAACGTCCTGACTTTC | TRBJ2-6 | many | NA | TRBV5-6
CASSRDRGQGTQYF | TGCGCCAGCAGCCGGGACAGGGGGCAGGGGACCCAGTACTTC | TRBJ2-5 | NA | TRBD1 | TRBV5-1
CASSLALAPSSYEQYF | TGCGCCAGCAGCTTGGCCCTAGCGCCAAGCTCCTACGAGCAGTACTTC | TRBJ2-7 | few | NA | TRBV5-1
CASSISRGRNTGELFF | TGTGCCAGTAGTATATCCCGGGGGCGAAACACCGGGGAGCTGTTTTTT | TRBJ2-2 | NA | NA | TRBV19
CSVVSQGHGYTF | TGCAGCGTTGTGTCGCAGGGGCATGGCTACACCTTC | TRBJ1-2 | many | NA | TRBV29-1
CASSSGGGEKLFF | TGCGCCAGCAGCAGCGGGGGGGGTGAAAAACTGTTTTTT | TRBJ1-4 | NA | NA | TRBV5-1
CASSFTGIRGTEAFF | TGTGCCAGCAGTTTCACAGGGATTCGGGGCACTGAAGCTTTCTTT | TRBJ1-1 | NA | NA | TRBV6-5
CSVVGGLLNTEAFF | TGCAGCGTTGTTGGGGGTTTGTTGAACACTGAAGCTTTCTTT | TRBJ1-1 | few | NA | TRBV29-1
CASSLRTDPDDGTDTQYF | TGTGCCAGCAGTTTAAGGACAGACCCGGATGATGGTACAGATACGCAGTATTTT | TRBJ2-3 | many | NA | TRBV28
CASSTLQGVGGETQYF | TGTGCCAGCAGTACCTTACAGGGGGTTGGGGGAGAGACCCAGTACTTC | TRBJ2-5 | few | TRBD1 | TRBV6-1
CSARPHGQNTIYF | TGCAGTGCTAGACCACACGGCCAAAACACCATATATTTT | TRBJ1-3 | NA | NA | TRBV20-1
CSARQGSAEAFF | TGCAGTGCTAGACAGGGGTCAGCTGAAGCTTTCTTT | TRBJ1-1 | NA | NA | TRBV20-1
CASSPYGGSNQPQHF | TGTGCCAGCAGTCCGTACGGGGGAAGCAATCAGCCCCAGCATTTT | TRBJ1-5 | few | NA | TRBV7-9
CSAREILATYNEQFF | TGCAGTGCTAGAGAAATCCTAGCGACCTACAATGAGCAGTTCTTC | TRBJ2-1 | many | NA | TRBV20-1
CASSYSRRRTGTGANVLTF | TGTGCCAGCAGTTACTCACGACGTAGAACAGGGACTGGGGCCAACGTCCTGACTTTC | TRBJ2-6 | NA | NA | TRBV6-5
CSATRRYNEQFF | TGCAGTGCTACCAGACGGTACAATGAGCAGTTCTTC | TRBJ2-1 | few | NA | TRBV20-1
CATSDPSGKSYNEQFF | TGTGCCACCAGTGATCCTAGCGGGAAAAGCTACAATGAGCAGTTCTTC | TRBJ2-1 | few | TRBD2 | TRBV24-1
CASWSSGRGSYEQYF | TGTGCCAGTTGGTCTAGCGGGAGGGGCTCCTACGAGCAGTACTTC | TRBJ2-7 | NA | TRBD2 | TRBV3-1
CASRGTGFGETQYF | TGTGCCAGCAGGGGGACAGGGTTTGGGGAGACCCAGTACTTC | TRBJ2-5 | few | TRBD1 | TRBV7-8
CAGSSPGLAVITSYNEQFF | TGTGCCGGCAGCAGCCCGGGACTAGCGGTTATTACCTCCTACAATGAGCAGTTCTTC | TRBJ2-1 | NA | TRBD2 | TRBV28